The source of this TCR beta chain is a study of blood T cell repertoires in COVID-19. Study-wide background: Spain, Italy and the United States supplied samples that represented acute and convalescent COVID-19. The analysed material was cDNA or gDNA that came from T cells, B-cell-depleted T cells, or PBMCs.

In the source study's methods: Using reference gene primer amplification, nucleated cell counts were estimated. Method: immunoSEQ multiplex PCR; TCRdb's copy keeps in-frame clones and lacks some. D and trimming were read from the DNA, whereas the V and J calls and clone size are those reported in that table. This table has around 260,000 clones, 80% to 90% appearing once. The CDR3 totals 11 residues. The germline CDR1 and CDR2 sequences are SQVTM and ANQGSEA. Trimming took 6 bases from V and 11 from J; bases not matched to a gene: 9. The sample taken for sequencing was peripheral blood. The sequence was obtained from a woman in her forties or fifties who had recovered from COVID-19. The genes are TRBV29-1 and TRBJ1-1; TRBD1 agrees at 7 bases. CDR3 protein: CSVLRGRGAFF. The CDR3 nucleotides read TGCAGCGTCCTCAGGGGCAGGGGGGCTTTCTTT.